The 3 T cell receptor beta chains presented below share a single source sample, sequenced in a study of T cell responses to AZD1222 COVID-19 vaccine. Repertoires were generated with immunoSEQ multiplex PCR, while TCRdb's copy carries only in-frame clones and drops some. The sample holds tens of thousands of clones; nearly 90% are singletons and the top ten take over 7.5%. The input for sequencing was peripheral blood, taken on day 0 of AZD1222 vaccination. Receptor source: an adult in good health.

In DNA form, the CDR3 reads TGTGCCAGCAGCCAAGGAGGGGCTAGCAATCAGCCCCAGCATTTT. Amino acid sequence: CASSQGGASNQPQHF. The V call is TRBV3-1 (or the pseudogene TRBV3-2), the J call TRBJ1-5, with a weak D call TRBD1 (5 bases). V lost 1 base and J 0 bases, leaving 7 bases between the germline ends. Germline V lookup: CDR1 LGHDT, CDR2 YNNKEL (reference sequence). This CDR3 is built from 15 residues.

V and J are TRBV14 and TRBJ2-5, with D perhaps given as TRBD1 or TRBD2 (5 bases each). The V end lost 4 bases, the J end lost 5 bases, and 14 bases lay between the germline ends. Germline V gene data show CDR1 as SGHDN and CDR2 as FVKESK. This CDR3 spans 14 amino acids. This CDR3 reads CASSRRDGRETQYF. The CDR3 bases are TGTGCCAGCAGCCGTCGGGACGGGCGGGAGACCCAGTACTTC.

There are a few counts of this clone. The chain employs TRBV5-5 and TRBJ1-1; D gene uncertain. The germline gives CDR1 SGHKS, CDR2 YYEKEE (reference sequence). Trimming cost V 5 bases and J 9 bases, with 14 bases left between them. The length of the CDR3 is 12 residues. CDR3 sequence (DNA): TGTGCCAGCAGTCTGGCGGCATCTCAAGCTTTCTTT. It translates to CASSLAASQAFF.